A selection of T cell receptor beta chains follows, all from one sample in a study of OX40 agonist ivuxolimab in advanced cancers. Produced via immunoSEQ multiplex PCR; TCRdb's table is partial and in-frame only. The sample contains tens of thousands of clones, about nine tenths of which appear only once. Sample: CD4+ or CD8+ T cells sorted from blood, taken in a trial of the OX40 agonist ivuxolimab. The receptor set was obtained from an adult with an advanced solid tumor such as melanoma, head and neck, liver or kidney cancer. Each CDR3 is given with its conserved first and last residue. D genes are given only for firm matches. Rows may omit the clone size; those that give it use once, few, many or a size class.

>NA|TRBJ1-1|TRBV5-1|few
TGCGCCAGCAGCAGACAGACATCCGGCACTGAAGCTTTCTTT
CASSRQTSGTEAFF
>NA|TRBJ2-2|TRBV6-5|NA
TGTGCCAGCAGTTACTGGGGGGGCAGGTTGACCGGGGAGCTGTTTTTT
CASSYWGGRLTGELFF
>NA|TRBJ2-1|TRBV19|NA
TGTGCCAGTAGCCCCCCCGGCCGCCCTTACAATGAGCAGTTCTTC
CASSPPGRPYNEQFF
>NA|TRBJ1-4|TRBV5-4|NA
TGTGCCAGCAGCACCAATTCGGATGGGGGAAAACTGTTTTTT
CASSTNSDGGKLFF
>NA|TRBJ1-1|TRBV9|NA
TGTGCCAGCAACCAACAGGGAAACACTGAAGCTTTCTTT
CASNQQGNTEAFF
>TRBD1|TRBJ2-2|TRBV7-7|NA
TGTGCTAGCAGCGAACAGGGGCACACCGGGGAGCTGTTTTTT
CASSEQGHTGELFF
>TRBD2|TRBJ2-7|TRBV7-9|NA
TGTGCCAGCAGTATAGCGGGGTCGGGCGAGCAGTACTTC
CASSIAGSGEQYF
>TRBD2|TRBJ2-7|TRBV19|NA
TGTGCCAGTAGTATTGGGGGTGGGGCTAGCGGAAGATACGAGCAGTACTTC
CASSIGGGASGRYEQYF
>NA|TRBJ1-1|TRBV19|once
TGTGCCAGTAGTATGGGATCGCACTACACTGAAGCTTTCTTT
CASSMGSHYTEAFF
>NA|TRBJ2-2|TRBV6-1|once
TGTGCCAGCAGTGAAGCTTGGCAGACCGGGGAGCTGTTTTTT
CASSEAWQTGELFF
>TRBD1|TRBJ2-2|TRBV18|once
TGTGCCAGCTCTCCGGGACAGTTCACCGGGGAGCTGTTTTTT
CASSPGQFTGELFF
>TRBD1|TRBJ1-1|TRBV6-5|NA
TGTGCCAGCAGTTACGGGGACAGGGAGAGCACTGAAGCTTTCTTT
CASSYGDRESTEAFF
>TRBD2|TRBJ2-1|TRBV6-1|NA
TGTGCCAGCAGTGTCGCCGGGACTAGCGGTGGAGATGAGCAGTTCTTC
CASSVAGTSGGDEQFF
>TRBD1|TRBJ1-2|TRBV5-1|few
TGCGCCAGCACCATCGGCGGGACAGGAGGGGGCTACACCTTC
CASTIGGTGGGYTF
>TRBD1|TRBJ2-1|TRBV19|NA
TGTGCCAGTAGAGCTCCCGGGACAGGAGGGAATGAGCAGTTCTTC
CASRAPGTGGNEQFF
>NA|TRBJ2-7|TRBV5-1|NA
TGCGCCAGCAGCTTGGTACAAGGTCCTACAGGTGGCGAGCAGTACTTC
CASSLVQGPTGGEQYF
>NA|TRBJ1-2|TRBV14|NA
TGTGCCAGCAGCCAAGCGAGGGCTGGGGGCTACACCTTC
CASSQARAGGYTF
>NA|TRBJ1-4|TRBV28|NA
TGTGCCAGCAGTCCTCCCGTCGGGAAACTGTTTTTT
CASSPPVGKLFF
>TRBD1|TRBJ1-5|TRBV19|NA
TGTGCCAGCCGGACAGGGAACAGGAGCAATCAGCCCCAGCATTTT
CASRTGNRSNQPQHF
>NA|TRBJ2-3|TRBV30|NA
TGTGCCTGGAGTAGGTTAGGCAGCACAGATACGCAGTATTTT
CAWSRLGSTDTQYF
>NA|TRBJ1-4|TRBV4-1|NA
TGCGCCAGCAGCCAAGATCGAGAGACAGCCAATGAAAAACTGTTTTTT
CASSQDRETANEKLFF
>NA|TRBJ1-5|TRBV14|NA
TGTGCCAGCAGCCAAGACCCTTATCAGCCCCAGCATTTT
CASSQDPYQPQHF
>NA|TRBJ2-2|TRBV7-3|NA
TGTGCCAGCAGCGGGGGACCAAACGGGGAGCTGTTTTTT
CASSGGPNGELFF
>NA|TRBJ2-1|TRBV6-5|NA
TGTGCCAGCAGACAGATTAGCGGAAACTATGAGCAGTTCTTC
CASRQISGNYEQFF
>TRBD2|TRBJ2-1|TRBV28|NA
TGTGCCAGCAGCCTGACTAGCGGAGCGCCCTACAATGAGCAGTTCTTC
CASSLTSGAPYNEQFF
>NA|TRBJ1-2|TRBV15|NA
TGTGCCACCAGCACCGGATTTACAGGGAATGGCTACACCTTC
CATSTGFTGNGYTF
>NA|TRBJ2-1|TRBV2|medium-sized
TGTGCCAGCAGGGGCTCAACGAGTGAGCAGTTCTTC
CASRGSTSEQFF
>NA|TRBJ1-1|TRBV6-4|once
TGTGCCAGCAGTGACTCGTCCAGGGGCACTGAAGCTTTCTTT
CASSDSSRGTEAFF
>NA|TRBJ1-4|TRBV6-5|NA
TGTGCCAGCAGTTACGAGGGGACGGCTAATGAAAAACTGTTTTTT
CASSYEGTANEKLFF
>NA|TRBJ2-2|TRBV7-9|NA
TGTGCCAGCAGCATGAACACCGGGGAGCTGTTTTTT
CASSMNTGELFF
>NA|TRBJ2-3|TRBV5-1|NA
TGCGCCAGCAGCTTGGAAGGACGGATAAGCACAGATACGCAGTATTTT
CASSLEGRISTDTQYF
>NA|TRBJ1-2|TRBV30|NA
TGTGCCTGGAGCCGTCCCGGGATCAACTATGGCTACACCTTC
CAWSRPGINYGYTF
>NA|TRBJ2-7|TRBV7-6|NA
TGTGCCAGCAGCTTAGGTCTAGCATCCCTCGAGCAGTACTTC
CASSLGLASLEQYF
>TRBD2|TRBJ2-2|TRBV6-5|NA
TGTGCCAGCAGTTCCGGGACTAGAAAAATCGGGGAGCTGTTTTTT
CASSSGTRKIGELFF
>NA|TRBJ1-1|TRBV10-3|few
TGTGCCATCAGTGCACAGGGTGAAGGCACTGAAGCTTTCTTT
CAISAQGEGTEAFF
>NA|TRBJ1-2|TRBV5-6|NA
TGTGCCAGCAGCTTTTTCGGGCAGGGAAGCCGCTACACCTTC
CASSFFGQGSRYTF
>TRBD1|TRBJ1-5|TRBV7-2|once
TGTGCCAGCAGCTTGGCGGACAGGCTCAATCAGCCCCAGCATTTT
CASSLADRLNQPQHF
>NA|TRBJ2-5|TRBV5-1|NA
TGCGCCAGCAGCTTGGGGTTATTCCAAGAGACCCAGTACTTC
CASSLGLFQETQYF
>TRBD2|TRBJ2-4|TRBV4-1|NA
TGCGCCAGCGCAATCCGGGAGGGGGAATTCATTCAGTACTTC
CASAIREGEFIQYF
>NA|TRBJ1-1|TRBV9|NA
TGTGCCAGCAGCGTAGACGGTAACACTGAAGCTTTCTTT
CASSVDGNTEAFF
>NA|TRBJ1-5|TRBV5-5|NA
TGTGCCAGCAGCTTGGAGGGGGGGCCCCAGCATTTT
CASSLEGGPQHF
>NA|TRBJ2-1|TRBV5-6|NA
TGTGCCAGCAGCAACTACAATGAGCAGTTCTTC
CASSNYNEQFF
>TRBD1|TRBJ1-5|TRBV5-1|NA
TGCGCCAGCAGCCAAACAGGGGATAACAATCAGCCCCAGCATTTT
CASSQTGDNNQPQHF
>TRBD2|TRBJ2-7|TRBV6-6|once
TGTGCCAGCAGCCAGGGAGGGAGCTACGAGCAGTACTTC
CASSQGGSYEQYF
>TRBD1|TRBJ1-5|TRBV28|NA
TGTGCCAGCAGTTTGGGGGGACAGGGACCTAGGAGAGGAAATCAGCCCCAGCATTTT
CASSLGGQGPRRGNQPQHF
>TRBD2|TRBJ2-1|TRBV29-1|once
TGCAGCGTTGAATCTAGCGGAGAGCAGTTCTTC
CSVESSGEQFF
>TRBD2|TRBJ2-7|TRBV28|once
TGTGCCAGCAGTTTTAGGGGAGGGAGGGTTCCTTCCTACGAGCAGTACTTC
CASSFRGGRVPSYEQYF